The 19 T cell receptor beta chains below come from one sample, sequenced in a study of siplizumab effects on memory and regulatory T cells. This table comes from immunoSEQ multiplex PCR, and its TCRdb copy is limited to in-frame clones, with some not included. The sample lists about 110,000 clones, 92% seen once, with 0.65% to 0.9% in the top ten. The sequenced material came from Tregs sorted from blood. Every receptor here comes from a human donor in good health.

The rearrangement uses TRBV7-2 and TRBJ1-1; 10 bases map to TRBD1. The germline V gene encodes CDR1 SGHTA and CDR2 FQGNSA. CDR3 length: 14 amino acids. J lost 5 bases, V lost 1 base, and 1 base had no gene match. The CDR3 is CASSLGQGATEAFF. DNA of the CDR3: TGTGCCAGCAGCTTAGGACAGGGGGCGACTGAAGCTTTCTTT.

The rearrangement links TRBV10-3 to TRBJ2-5, with D maybe TRBD2 (6 bases). CDR1 is ENHRY and CDR2 is SYGVKD in the germline V gene. The CDR3 is 13 residues long. The V gene lost 8 bases and the J gene lost 0 bases, with 10 bases spanning the gap. In DNA, the CDR3 is TGTGCCATCTCGGAGGGAAACCAAGAGACCCAGTACTTC. Translation gives CAISEGNQETQYF.

The chain joins TRBV10-3 to TRBJ2-7; possible D gene TRBD2, 5 bases. CDR1 and CDR2 (germline): ENHRY, SYGVKD. V was pared by 4 bases and J by 1 base, with 11 bases between. The CDR3 sequence is 14 residues long. The CDR3 coding sequence is TGTGCCATCAGTGGGGTCCGGGGTTCCTACGAGCAGTACTTC. The encoded protein is CAISGVRGSYEQYF.

The chain is built from TRBV5-1 and TRBJ1-4; 7 nucleotides align to TRBD1. The CDR3 is 15 amino acids. V trimming: 1 base; J trimming: 4 bases; junction bases outside the gene matches: 4. Germline V gives CDR1 SGHRS, CDR2 YFSETQ. The CDR3 reads CASSLSGQSNEKLFF. The DNA for the CDR3 is TGCGCCAGCAGCTTGTCGGGACAGAGTAATGAAAAACTGTTTTTT.

Only a few counts were recorded for this clone. The junction differs from germline at one of its ends, possibly a read error. V is TRBV19 and J is TRBJ1-1; D call uncertain. The CDR3 covers 11 residues. Per germline, CDR1 LNHDA and CDR2 SQIVND (reference sequence). CDR3: CASSYSQRRRF. The CDR3 DNA follows: TGTGCCAGTAGTTATTCCCAGAGGAGGCGGTTT. Together with reference TRBV19 and TRBJ1-1, the CDR3 gives the full variable domain: DGGITQSPKYLFRKEGQNVTLSCEQNLNHDAMYWYRQDPGQGLRLIYYSQIVNDFQKGDIAEGYSVSREKKESFPLTVTSAQKNPTAFYLCASSYSQRRRFGQGTRLTVV.

J is TRBJ2-6 and V is TRBV5-6; D is possibly TRBD1 (5 bases). Germline-derived CDR1 and CDR2 are SGHDT and YYEEEE. The CDR3 extends over 17 amino acids. Trimming removed 4 bases at V and 2 bases at J, with 16 bases between. CDR3 sequence reads: CASSHRVGATGANVLTF. CDR3 nucleotides: TGTGCCAGCAGCCATCGTGTAGGGGCGACTGGGGCCAACGTCCTGACTTTC.

The chain is built from TRBV7-8 and TRBJ1-2; D is uncertain. V lost 5 bases and J 4 bases, leaving 17 bases between the germline ends. The CDR3 extends over 15 amino acids. CDR1 SGHVS and CDR2 FQNEAQ come from the germline V gene. The CDR3 loop reads CASSRGEGSGYGYTF. Written as DNA, the CDR3 is TGTGCCAGCAGCCGGGGTGAGGGCTCTGGCTATGGCTACACCTTC.

The chain employs TRBV5-6 and TRBJ2-2; D gene unclear. From germline, CDR1 is SGHDT and CDR2 YYEEEE. Trimming cost V 1 base and J 0 bases, with 7 bases left between them. The CDR3 has 15 amino acids. CDR3 in DNA: TGTGCCAGCAGCTTGTATAGGGCGAACACCGGGGAGCTGTTTTTT. It translates to CASSLYRANTGELFF.

The chain employs TRBV4-1 and TRBJ1-1, with D hard to call. Trimming took off 2 bases at V and 1 base at J, with 8 bases between the two ends. This CDR3 is 14 amino acids long. Germline loops: CDR1 MGHRA, CDR2 YSYEKL. The CDR3 sequence: CASSQIGRNTEAFF. CDR3 nucleotide sequence: TGCGCCAGCAGCCAAATTGGACGGAACACTGAAGCTTTCTTT.

This clone was detected once. The gene calls are TRBV5-4 and TRBJ1-2; unclear D gene. Per germline, CDR1 SGHNT and CDR2 YYREEE (reference sequence). The CDR3 length is 14 residues. V lost 6 bases and J 2 bases, leaving 14 bases between the germline ends. CDR3 in amino acids: CASKVLKANYGYTF. DNA of the CDR3: TGTGCCAGCAAAGTACTGAAAGCGAACTATGGCTACACCTTC.

The rearrangement joins TRBV7-9 to TRBJ2-1, with TRBD2 identical over 7 bases. Trimming at V came to 5 bases and at J to 1 base, leaving 11 bases not matched to a gene. Germline V gene sequence: CDR1 SEHNR, CDR2 FQNEAQ (reference sequence). The CDR3 contains 17 residues. CDR3 in amino acids: CASSRPQLASSYNEQFF. CDR3 nucleotides: TGTGCCAGCAGCCGTCCTCAACTAGCGTCGTCCTACAATGAGCAGTTCTTC.

This clone has just one count. Here the CDR3 reads CASSLTRTSVIPYNEQFF. CDR3 sequence (DNA): TGTGCCAGCAGCCTGACTCGGACTAGCGTGATACCTTACAATGAGCAGTTCTTC. The genes are TRBV5-4 and TRBJ2-1; 9 bases map to TRBD2. After removal of 4 bases from V and 4 bases from J, the junction contained 15 bases not matched to a gene. This CDR3 contains 18 residues. The germline gives CDR1 SGHNT, CDR2 YYREEE (reference sequence).

The chain joins TRBV5-8 to TRBJ1-5; D is undetermined. Germline CDR1 is SGHTS and CDR2 is YDEGEE. This CDR3 has 13 amino acids. Trimming removed 1 base at V and 5 bases at J, with 7 bases between. CDR3 region: CASSLYSYQPQHF. The CDR3 region has the DNA TGTGCCAGCAGCTTGTACTCCTATCAGCCCCAGCATTTT.

This chain uses TRBV27 with TRBJ1-2; 9 positions agree with TRBD1. The V segment lost 4 bases and the J segment 4 bases; nucleotides outside the gene matches: 10. Germline assignment: CDR1 MNHEY and CDR2 SMNVEV (reference sequence). This CDR3 is built from 16 residues. CDR3 sequence: CASSSLPGQGSYGYTF. The CDR3 DNA sequence: TGTGCCAGCAGTTCACTCCCGGGACAGGGAAGCTATGGCTACACCTTC.

The rearrangement links TRBV6-1 to TRBJ1-2; 9 bases align to TRBD1. V was clipped by 7 bases and J by 8 bases; unmatched bases: 11. The CDR3 spans 14 residues. Germline V gene sequence: CDR1 MNHNS, CDR2 SASEGT. For the CDR3, the DNA is TGTGCCAGCACCCCGATCCCCACAGGGGGCGGCTACACCTTC. Translated: CASTPIPTGGGYTF.

The CDR3 is CASSPLASKVYEQYF. CDR3 in DNA: TGTGCCAGCAGCCCCCTAGCGTCCAAAGTCTACGAGCAGTACTTC. This chain connects TRBV7-9 to TRBJ2-7; the D gene is possibly TRBD2 (6 bases). Trimming took off 5 bases at V and 3 bases at J, with 17 bases between the two ends. The CDR3 loop spans 15 amino acids. The germline V gene has CDR1 SEHNR and CDR2 FQNEAQ (reference sequence). The full variable domain, its missing parts supplied by reference TRBV7-9 and TRBJ2-7, is DTGVSQNPRHKITKRGQNVTFRCDPISEHNRLYWYRQTLGQGPEFLTYFQNEAQLEKSRLLSDRFSAERPKGSFSTLEIQRTEQGDSAMYLCASSPLASKVYEQYFGPGTRLTVT.

The chain combines TRBV5-1 with TRBJ1-4; the match to TRBD1 covers 9 bases. Germline V gives CDR1 SGHRS, CDR2 YFSETQ. The V gene end was trimmed by 1 base and the J gene end by 5 bases; junction bases not matched to a gene: 6. This CDR3 contains 16 residues. The CDR3 region is CASSLYSGTGNEKLFF. For the CDR3, the DNA is TGCGCCAGCAGCTTGTACTCAGGGACAGGGAATGAAAAACTGTTTTTT.

The V call is TRBV5-5, the J call TRBJ1-6; 9 positions match TRBD1. The V gene end was trimmed by 7 bases and the J gene end by 7 bases; junction bases not matched to a gene: 12. CDR3 length: 16 amino acids. Germline CDR1 is SGHKS and CDR2 is YYEKEE (reference sequence). The CDR3 spells CASSPGTGFKNSPLHF. The CDR3 nucleotides are TGTGCCAGCTCACCAGGGACAGGGTTCAAAAATTCACCCCTCCACTTT.

This clone has just one count. The chain combines TRBV7-9 with TRBJ1-1; D is undetermined. The CDR3 is 16 amino acids. In germline, CDR1 is SEHNR, CDR2 FQNEAQ (reference sequence). V was clipped by 5 bases and J by 13 bases, with 29 bases between them. The CDR3 DNA follows: TGTGCCAGCAGCGTTCCTACCGTCCGGGCCAACCCCGCGGGTTTCTTT. Translating gives CASSVPTVRANPAGFF.